This entry features one T cell receptor beta chain sequence. Using immunoSEQ multiplex PCR, the repertoire was profiled, and TCRdb retains in-frame clones only, with some absent. The sample records about 36,000 clones, over 70% being singletons. These data are taken from a study of early stage breast cancer tumors. Per germline, CDR1 SGHRS and CDR2 YFSETQ. CDR3 length equals 15 residues. V lost 3 bases to trimming and J lost 0 bases; unmatched junction nucleotides: 5. The gene calls are TRBV5-1 and TRBJ2-7, with 8 bases identical to TRBD1. What was sequenced was blood. The sequence derives from a person in their sixties with breast cancer. The CDR3 here is CASSYQGASSYEQYF. The CDR3 nucleotides are TGCGCCAGCAGCTACCAGGGGGCGAGCTCCTACGAGCAGTACTTC.